This TCR beta chain was retrieved from a study of CD8+CD57+ T cells in acquired aplastic anemia. Study-wide background: Isolated CD4+ and CD8+ cells, once sorted, yielded DNA averaging around 3.1 ug.

Germline loops: CDR1 SQVTM, CDR2 ANQGSEA. V shed 3 bases and J shed 5 bases, with 4 bases lying between them. CDR3 size: 10 residues. In the case of this clonotype: Its antigen is currently unknown.

The TCR beta profiling, which covered VDJ combination and CDR3 sequence, was carried out using genomic DNA as the template. From the reads, TCRdb called clonotypes with MiXCR, one entry per CDR3 protein. The sample comprises under 150,000 distinct CDR3 sequences, nearly 40% of which are singletons, and approximately 2.6% rests with the top ten. By flow cytometry, patients selected for sequencing had shown an expansion of CD8+CD57+ cells. No patient had been given any therapy when blood was sampled. Regarding the study as a whole: Patients shared about 30 CD8+ CDR3 sequences with controls. Patients versus controls showed no significant CD8+ Simpson's diversity difference.

What was sequenced was sorted CD4+, CD8+, or CD8+CD57+ T cells (not recorded which) from PBMCs. This receptor was obtained from a human donor with aplastic anemia. This chain joins TRBV29-1 and TRBJ2-5; D gene unclear. CDR3 amino acids: CSVEEETQYF. The CDR3 DNA sequence: TGCAGCGTTGAGGAGGAGACCCAGTACTTC.